These 14 T cell receptor beta chains came from one sample sequenced in a study of cytomegalovirus exposure and HLA in healthy donors (dated by TCRdb to between 2016 and 2019). The library was generated by the immunoSEQ multiplex PCR assay. A mixture of 60 forward primers for TCR Vbeta segments and 13 reverse primers for TCR Jbeta segments was used in the multiplex PCR. Here the immuneACCESS table is served through TCRdb, limited to in-frame sequences with V and J called. Missing clones are a known gap in these copies; in checked studies unresolved V genes cover under half, and the rest lacks a known reason. In all, the sample holds roughly 130,000 clones, and around 80% of those were seen once. The ten largest clonotypes hold 1.5% to 2% of the sample. Sequenced material: PBMCs. These receptors originate from a man aged 40-55 years in good health and CMV-seronegative.

The chain is built from TRBV18 and TRBJ2-2; 9 bases align to TRBD1. Germline-derived CDR1 and CDR2 are KGHSH and LQKENI. V gave up 3 bases and J gave up 6 bases; unmatched junction bases: 8. The CDR3 totals 16 residues. The CDR3 DNA reads as TGTGCCAGCTCACCTCCCGGGACAGGGAATTCCGGGGAGCTGTTTTTT. Translating it yields CASSPPGTGNSGELFF.

The J gene is TRBJ2-1, the V gene TRBV5-4; the match to TRBD2 covers 10 bases. In germline, CDR1 is SGHNT, CDR2 YYREEE (reference sequence). Unmatched junction bases numbered 4, after V lost 5 bases and J lost 2 bases. The CDR3 is 15 amino acids. In DNA form, the CDR3 reads TGTGCCAGCAGGCAAACTAGCGGGGCCTACAATGAGCAGTTCTTC. Protein sequence: CASRQTSGAYNEQFF.

The chain recombines TRBV18 with TRBJ2-7, with 7 positions matching TRBD1. Germline-derived CDR1 and CDR2 are KGHSH and LQKENI. The V gene end was trimmed by 2 bases and the J gene end by 3 bases; junction bases not matched to a gene: 10. This CDR3 contains 16 residues. The CDR3 region is CASSPTLTGLVYEQYF. Here the CDR3 DNA reads TGTGCCAGCTCACCAACCCTGACAGGGCTCGTCTACGAGCAGTACTTC.

The table lists this clone with a count of one. The genes are TRBV10-3 and TRBJ2-1; the D gene is possibly TRBD2 (6 bases). V lost 6 bases and J 2 bases, leaving 14 bases between the germline ends. CDR1 and CDR2 (germline): ENHRY, SYGVKD. The CDR3 has 15 residues. The CDR3 loop reads CAISLEGLTYNEQFF. CDR3 sequence (DNA): TGTGCCATCAGCTTGGAGGGACTGACCTACAATGAGCAGTTCTTC.

The sample holds one count of this clone. This chain connects TRBV9 to TRBJ2-1, with a weak D call TRBD2 (6 bases). CDR1 is SGDLS, CDR2 YYNGEE, per germline. The CDR3 consists of 16 residues. V lost 0 bases and J lost 3, with 13 bases in between. The CDR3 bases are TGTGCCAGCAGCGTAGGCGGGGCAGCTCACTACAATGAGCAGTTCTTC. Encoded protein: CASSVGGAAHYNEQFF.

V and J are TRBV11-3 and TRBJ2-5; 7 bases line up with TRBD1. Germline V gene lookup returns CDR1 SGHNT and CDR2 YENEEA. This CDR3 is 14 amino acids long. The J segment lost 5 bases and the V segment lost 2 bases, leaving 5 bases of the junction unmatched. CDR3 loop: CASSLHRGSETQYF. CDR3 DNA sequence: TGTGCCAGCAGCTTACACAGGGGATCGGAGACCCAGTACTTC.

The V gene is TRBV18, the J gene TRBJ2-5, with 7 bases lining up with TRBD2. The germline CDR1 and CDR2 sequences are KGHSH and LQKENI. The V and J ends lost 4 bases and 3 bases, in that order; junction bases with no gene match: 8. CDR3 length: 15 amino acids. Here the CDR3 DNA reads TGTGCCAGCTCACGCTCTTCAAGCGGGGAAGAGACCCAGTACTTC. Amino acid sequence: CASSRSSSGEETQYF.

This clone was found a few times. This chain uses TRBV9 with TRBJ1-1; the D is unclear. Between the trimmed V and J ends, which lost 3 bases and 2 bases, there was a span of 14 bases. CDR1 and CDR2 from the germline V gene are SGDLS and YYNGEE. The CDR3 loop spans 15 amino acids. The DNA of the CDR3 is TGTGCCAGCAGCGCCTGGGAATCGGGAAACACTGAAGCTTTCTTT. This sequence encodes CASSAWESGNTEAFF.

The chain has TRBV7-8 and TRBJ1-2; D is perhaps TRBD1 (5 bases). V gave up 5 bases and J gave up 4 bases, with 14 bases separating them. CDR3 length equals 14 residues. The germline V gene has CDR1 SGHVS and CDR2 FQNEAQ. The CDR3 reads CASSAQAVPYGYTF. CDR3 DNA: TGTGCCAGCAGCGCACAGGCCGTACCCTATGGCTACACCTTC.

The chain carries TRBV5-8 and TRBJ1-1, with 7 bases fitting TRBD1. CDR1 and CDR2 (germline): SGHTS, YDEGEE. Trimming took 5 bases from V and 4 from J; bases not matched to a gene: 5. The CDR3 runs 13 residues. CDR3 DNA: TGTGCCAGCAGGACAGGGCGGGGCACTGAAGCTTTCTTT. Residues: CASRTGRGTEAFF. The full variable domain, rest sourced from reference TRBV5-8 and TRBJ1-1, is EAGVTQSPTHLIKTRGQQATLRCSPISGHTSVYWYQQALGLGLQFLLWYDEGEERNRGNFPPRFSGRQFPNYSSELNVNALELEDSALYLCASRTGRGTEAFFGQGTRLTVV.

The chain has TRBV30 and TRBJ1-5; 7 nucleotides agree with TRBD1. Unmatched junction bases numbered 7, after V lost 3 bases and J lost 2 bases. CDR3 size: 15 residues. Germline V gene sequence: CDR1 GTSNPN, CDR2 SVGIG (reference sequence). CDR3: CAWSTRGTGNQPQHF. In nucleotides, the CDR3 is TGTGCCTGGAGCACGAGGGGGACAGGCAATCAGCCCCAGCATTTT. Full variable domain (rest looked up from reference TRBV30 and TRBJ1-5): SQTIHQWPATLVQPVGSPLSLECTVEGTSNPNLYWYRQAAGRGLQLLFYSVGIGQISSEVPQNLSASRPQDRQFILSSKKLLLSDSGFYLCAWSTRGTGNQPQHFGDGTRLSIL.

V is TRBV4-1 and J is TRBJ2-2; D perhaps matches TRBD2 (6 bases). The CDR3 extends over 14 amino acids. V was clipped by 4 bases and J by 2 bases, with 8 bases between them. Germline V gives CDR1 MGHRA, CDR2 YSYEKL. CDR3 amino acids: CASSLGTNTGELFF. The CDR3 region has the DNA TGCGCCAGCAGCCTCGGGACTAACACCGGGGAGCTGTTTTTT.

This chain links TRBV5-6 with TRBJ2-5; 8 nucleotides match TRBD1. The CDR3 is made up of 16 amino acids. The V and J ends lost 6 bases and 4 bases, in that order; junction bases with no gene match: 14. In germline, CDR1 is SGHDT, CDR2 YYEEEE. The CDR3, as DNA: TGTGCCAGCATCCGGACAGGGTTGAAGGTCGGAGAGACCCAGTACTTC. Protein product: CASIRTGLKVGETQYF.

This sequence joins TRBV6-5 and TRBJ1-1; D remains ambiguous. This CDR3 comprises 12 residues. The ends were cut back, 6 bases at V and 8 bases at J, with 13 bases in the middle. Germline CDR1 and CDR2: MNHEY and SVGAGI. The CDR3 reads CASRYVAREAFF. For the CDR3, the DNA is TGTGCCAGCAGGTATGTGGCCAGAGAAGCTTTCTTT.